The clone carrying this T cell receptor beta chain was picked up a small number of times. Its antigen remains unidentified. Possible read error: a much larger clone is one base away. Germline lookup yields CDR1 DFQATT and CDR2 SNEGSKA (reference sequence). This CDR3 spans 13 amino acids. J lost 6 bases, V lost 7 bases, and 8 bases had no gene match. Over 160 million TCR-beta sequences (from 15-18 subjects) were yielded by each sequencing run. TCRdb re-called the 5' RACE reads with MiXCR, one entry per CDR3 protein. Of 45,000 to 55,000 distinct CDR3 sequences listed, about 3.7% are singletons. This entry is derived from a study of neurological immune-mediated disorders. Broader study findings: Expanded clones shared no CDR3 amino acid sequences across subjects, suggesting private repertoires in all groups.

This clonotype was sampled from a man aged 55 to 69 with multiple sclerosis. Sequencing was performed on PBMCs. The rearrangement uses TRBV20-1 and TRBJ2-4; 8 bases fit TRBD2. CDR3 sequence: CSDAGGGGNIQYF. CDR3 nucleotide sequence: TGCAGTGACGCGGGAGGTGGGGGAAACATTCAGTACTTC.